The clone carrying this T cell receptor beta chain has a handful of counts. Its antigen is unknown. The sample comes from a study of CD8+ T cells in alopecia areata. Study-wide findings and caveats: The study found higher clonality in lesional than normal scalp, especially in alopecia totalis/universalis.

The CDR3 spans 14 residues. Germline V gives CDR1 GTSNPN, CDR2 SVGIG (reference sequence). Trimming left V 0 bases short and J 4 bases short, with 10 bases between. Isolated RNA was reverse transcribed into cDNA used as the sequencing template. Libraries were prepared by immunoSEQ multiplex PCR; TCRdb keeps only in-frame clonotypes and omits some of them. This repertoire shows around 61,000 clones, roughly 44% found once; its top ten account for about a sixth. This material consisted of CD8+ T cells sorted from blood, taken at week 0. The receptor's source is a human donor with alopecia areata. The rearrangement links TRBV30 to TRBJ2-1; no firm D call. The CDR3 reads CAWSVWRMYNEQFF. The CDR3 region has the DNA TGTGCCTGGAGTGTATGGAGAATGTACAATGAGCAGTTCTTC.